In its sample, the clone carrying this T cell receptor beta chain was seen a few times. Its matching antigen is unknown. This record belongs to a study of early T cells in non-severe SARS-CoV-2 infection. Study summary: Sequencing input comprised bulk RNA from unsorted whole blood; chain pairing was not available.

The CDR3 length is 12 residues. The germline V and J ends were trimmed by 8 bases and 3 bases, with 10 bases remaining between them. Germline V gene lookup returns CDR1 MNHEY and CDR2 SVGEGT. Individual cDNA molecules received unique molecular identifiers during library preparation. Using its own MiXCR run on the 5' RACE reads, TCRdb lists one record per CDR3 protein. The data show about 33,000 distinct CDR3 sequences, roughly 5.4% seen once. Study conclusions and caveats: Matching with VDJdb favored anti-spike CD8 responses (missing private and CD4 specificities).

Sequenced input: whole blood. This receptor was obtained from an adult who was a healthcare worker with PCR-confirmed SARS-CoV-2 infection or an uninfected control (not recorded which). This rearrangement joins TRBV6-2 or TRBV6-3 to TRBJ2-5, with D unclear. In nucleotides, the CDR3 is TGTGCCAGCGAGTTCCGAAAAGAGACCCAGTACTTC. Translating gives CASEFRKETQYF.